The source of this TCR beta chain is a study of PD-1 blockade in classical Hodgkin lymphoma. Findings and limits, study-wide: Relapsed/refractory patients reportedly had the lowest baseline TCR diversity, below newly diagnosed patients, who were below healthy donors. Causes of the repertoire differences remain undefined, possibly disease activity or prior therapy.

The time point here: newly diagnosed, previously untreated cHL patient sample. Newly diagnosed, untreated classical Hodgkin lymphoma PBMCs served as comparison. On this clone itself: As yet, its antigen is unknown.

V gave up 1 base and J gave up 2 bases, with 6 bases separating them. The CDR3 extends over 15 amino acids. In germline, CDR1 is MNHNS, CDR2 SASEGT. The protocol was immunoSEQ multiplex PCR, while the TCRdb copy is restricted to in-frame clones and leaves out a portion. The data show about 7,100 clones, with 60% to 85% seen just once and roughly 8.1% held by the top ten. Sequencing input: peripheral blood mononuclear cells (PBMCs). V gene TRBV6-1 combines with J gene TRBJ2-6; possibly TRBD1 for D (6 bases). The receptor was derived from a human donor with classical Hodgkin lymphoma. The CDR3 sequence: CASSEDRAGANVLTF. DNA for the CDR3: TGTGCCAGCAGTGAAGACAGGGCTGGGGCCAACGTCCTGACTTTC.